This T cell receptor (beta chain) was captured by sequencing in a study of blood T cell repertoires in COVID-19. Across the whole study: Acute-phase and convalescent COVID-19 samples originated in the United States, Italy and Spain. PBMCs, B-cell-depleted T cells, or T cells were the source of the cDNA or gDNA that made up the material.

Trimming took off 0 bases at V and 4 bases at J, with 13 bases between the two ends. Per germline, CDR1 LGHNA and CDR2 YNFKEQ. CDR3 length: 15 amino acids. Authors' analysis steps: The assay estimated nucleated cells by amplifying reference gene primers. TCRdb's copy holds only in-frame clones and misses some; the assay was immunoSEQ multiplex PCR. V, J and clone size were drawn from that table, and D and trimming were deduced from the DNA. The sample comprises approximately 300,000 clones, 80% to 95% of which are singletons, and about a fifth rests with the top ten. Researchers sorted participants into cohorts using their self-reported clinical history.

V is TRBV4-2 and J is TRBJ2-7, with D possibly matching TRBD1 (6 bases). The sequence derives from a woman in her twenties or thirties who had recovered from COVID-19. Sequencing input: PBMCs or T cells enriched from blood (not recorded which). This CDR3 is CASSQDGQLGYEQYF. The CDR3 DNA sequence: TGTGCCAGCAGCCAAGATGGACAGTTAGGATACGAGCAGTACTTC.